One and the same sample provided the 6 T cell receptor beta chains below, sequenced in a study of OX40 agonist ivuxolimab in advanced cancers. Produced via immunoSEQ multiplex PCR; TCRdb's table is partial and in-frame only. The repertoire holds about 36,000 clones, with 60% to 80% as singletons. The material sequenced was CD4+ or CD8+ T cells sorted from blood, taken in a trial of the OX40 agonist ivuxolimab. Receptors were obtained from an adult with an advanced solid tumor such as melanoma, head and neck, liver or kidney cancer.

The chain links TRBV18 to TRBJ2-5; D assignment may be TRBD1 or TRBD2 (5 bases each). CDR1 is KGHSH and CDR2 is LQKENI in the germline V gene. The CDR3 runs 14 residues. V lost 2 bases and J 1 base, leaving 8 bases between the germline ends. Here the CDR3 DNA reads TGTGCCAGCTCACCATCGGGACCCCAAGAGACCCAGTACTTC. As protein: CASSPSGPQETQYF.

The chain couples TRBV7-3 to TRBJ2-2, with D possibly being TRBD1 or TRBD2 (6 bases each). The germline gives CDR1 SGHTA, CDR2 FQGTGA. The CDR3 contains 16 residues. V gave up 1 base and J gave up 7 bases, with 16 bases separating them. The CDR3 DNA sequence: TGTGCCAGCAGCTTAATGCCCGGGGGCGCGGGCGGGGAGCTGTTTTTT. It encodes CASSLMPGGAGGELFF.

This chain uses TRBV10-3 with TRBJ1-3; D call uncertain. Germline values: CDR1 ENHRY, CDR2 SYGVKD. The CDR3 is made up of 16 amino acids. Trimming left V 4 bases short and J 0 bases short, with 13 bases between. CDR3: CAISAMGKDSGNTIYF. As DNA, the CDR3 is TGTGCCATCAGTGCGATGGGAAAGGACTCTGGAAACACCATATATTTT.

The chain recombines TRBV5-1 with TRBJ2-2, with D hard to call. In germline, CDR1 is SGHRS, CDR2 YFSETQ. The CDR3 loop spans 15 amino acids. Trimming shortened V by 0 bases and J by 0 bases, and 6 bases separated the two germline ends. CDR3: CASSLGSSNTGELFF. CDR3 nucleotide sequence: TGCGCCAGCAGCTTGGGGTCTTCGAACACCGGGGAGCTGTTTTTT.

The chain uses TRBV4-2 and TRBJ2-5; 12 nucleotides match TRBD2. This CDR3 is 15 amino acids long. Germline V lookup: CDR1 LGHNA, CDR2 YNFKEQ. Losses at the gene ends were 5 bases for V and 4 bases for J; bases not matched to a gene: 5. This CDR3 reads CASSGASGGAETQYF. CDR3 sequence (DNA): TGTGCCAGCAGCGGAGCTAGCGGGGGGGCAGAGACCCAGTACTTC.

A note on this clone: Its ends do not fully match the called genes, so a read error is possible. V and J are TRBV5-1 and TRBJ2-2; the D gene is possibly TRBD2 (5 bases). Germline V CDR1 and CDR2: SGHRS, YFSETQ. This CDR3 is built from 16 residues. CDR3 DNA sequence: TGCGCCAGCAGCTTGGCCTGGTCAGGAGTACACCGGGGAGCTGTTTTT. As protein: CASSLAWSGVHRGAVF.